These 8 T cell receptor beta chains share one sample of origin, sequenced in a study of shared clonotypes between healthy human individuals. The naive CD8 population came from CD45RO-negative cells selected for CCR7, without terminally differentiated effector memory CD45RA+ cells. Data came from immunoSEQ multiplex PCR; TCRdb stores just in-frame clones and leaves some out. Here the sample spans approximately 740,000 clones, approximately 92% being singletons. The sequenced sample consisted of naive CD8+ T cells sorted from blood. The origin of the receptors is a man under 40 in good health.

As to this clone: This may be a read error: a much more frequent sequence differs by one nucleotide. The sample contains more than one DNA sequence encoding this CDR3. V gene TRBV6-5 combines with J gene TRBJ2-7; TRBD1 aligns across 11 bases. Germline trimming cut 6 bases from V and 3 bases from J; bases unmatched to any gene: 4. This CDR3 has 14 amino acids. Germline CDR1 and CDR2: MNHEY and SVGAGI. The CDR3 DNA sequence: TGTGCCAGCAGCTCGGGGACAGGGGGCTACGAGCAGTACTTC. This sequence encodes CASSSGTGGYEQYF.

This chain links TRBV29-1 with TRBJ1-1, with D perhaps TRBD1 (5 bases). Germline V gives CDR1 SQVTM, CDR2 ANQGSEA. Trimming pared 4 bases from V and 7 bases from J, leaving 13 bases between. This CDR3 region has 12 residues. The CDR3 is CSVGLQGGEAFF. DNA of the CDR3: TGCAGCGTTGGCCTCCAGGGTGGTGAAGCTTTCTTT.

The chain recombines TRBV5-6 with TRBJ2-1; D unclear. The germline CDR1 and CDR2 sequences are SGHDT and YYEEEE. The CDR3 loop spans 15 amino acids. Trimming cost V 1 base and J 0 bases, with 8 bases left between them. The DNA of the CDR3 is TGTGCCAGCAGCTTGCTCACTATCTCCTACAATGAGCAGTTCTTC. Its translation is CASSLLTISYNEQFF.

As DNA, the CDR3 is TGTGCTAGTGGTTTGGCGTATGGCTACACCTTC. This encodes CASGLAYGYTF. The chain joins TRBV12-5 to TRBJ1-2; no reliable D call. The CDR3 runs 11 residues. The germline V and J ends were trimmed by 1 base and 5 bases, with 2 bases remaining between them. Germline CDR1 and CDR2: LGHNT and FRNRAP.

The gene calls are TRBV10-1 and TRBJ2-7, with 14 nucleotides matching TRBD2. V shed 6 bases, J shed 3 bases, and the junction held 10 bases outside the gene matches. CDR1 and CDR2 from the germline V gene are WNHNN and SYGVQD (reference sequence). The CDR3 has 17 residues. CDR3 protein: CASSPGTSGSLLYEQYF. The CDR3 region has the DNA TGCGCCAGCAGCCCCGGGACTAGCGGGAGCCTACTCTACGAGCAGTACTTC.

CDR3 amino acids: CASSILAGAAEQYF. In DNA, the CDR3 is TGTGCCAGTAGTATCTTAGCGGGAGCGGCCGAGCAGTACTTC. V usage is TRBV19 and J usage is TRBJ2-7, with TRBD2 matching 9 bases. Germline loops: CDR1 LNHDA, CDR2 SQIVND (reference sequence). The CDR3 extends over 14 amino acids. The trim removed 3 bases at V and 6 bases at J, leaving 6 bases unmatched.

J is TRBJ2-7 and V is TRBV7-9; perhaps TRBD2 as D (6 bases). Trimming took 4 bases from V and 0 from J, leaving 10 bases between them. Germline V CDR1 and CDR2: SEHNR, FQNEAQ (reference sequence). This CDR3 region has 14 residues. The CDR3 bases are TGTGCCAGCAGCTCACTGACTAGCTCCTACGAGCAGTACTTC. Translation gives CASSSLTSSYEQYF.

The V gene is TRBV28, the J gene TRBJ2-7; 7 bases are a match to TRBD1. The CDR3 contains 14 residues. V shed 7 bases, J shed 2 bases, and the junction held 8 bases outside the gene matches. CDR1 and CDR2 from the germline V gene are MDHEN and SYDVKM. The CDR3 loop reads CASTPAGTAYEQYF. CDR3 bases: TGTGCCAGCACCCCGGCTGGGACAGCCTACGAGCAGTACTTC.